The 31 T cell receptor beta chains in this list originate from one sample, sequenced in a study of T cells after yellow fever vaccination. MiXCR was run by TCRdb on the 5' RACE reads, yielding one entry per CDR3 protein. The sample holds some 500,000 distinct CDR3 sequences; roughly 13% are singletons and the top ten take over 12%. Specimen: PBMCs, collected on the day of the yellow fever booster vaccination. These TCRs come from a man under 40 who received the YFV17D yellow fever vaccine.

This clonotype occurred a few times. This rearrangement joins TRBV20-1 to TRBJ2-7; a possible D gene is TRBD1 (5 bases). The V and J ends lost 6 bases and 3 bases respectively, with 21 bases between them. The CDR3 has 15 amino acids. Germline CDR1 and CDR2: DFQATT and SNEGSKA (reference sequence). CDR3 amino acids: CSAYRTQGTVYEQYF. As DNA, the CDR3 is TGCAGTGCGTATCGCACCCAGGGCACCGTCTACGAGCAGTACTTC.

The V gene is TRBV5-1, the J gene TRBJ2-3; D is perhaps TRBD1 or TRBD2 (5 bases each). V dropped 0 bases and J dropped 4 bases, with 12 bases sitting between them. CDR3 size: 15 residues. From germline, CDR1 is SGHRS and CDR2 YFSETQ. The CDR3 loop reads CASSLVGERSDTQYF. The CDR3 region has the DNA TGCGCCAGCAGCTTGGTGGGGGAGAGGTCAGATACGCAGTATTTT.

This clonotype was detected only a few times. The rearrangement uses TRBV3-1 and TRBJ2-7; D ambiguous. The germline V gene encodes CDR1 LGHDT and CDR2 YNNKEL (reference sequence). This CDR3 comprises 13 residues. V was pared by 1 base and J by 1 base, with 5 bases between. In DNA form, the CDR3 reads TGTGCCAGCAGCCAAGTGGATTCCTACGAGCAGTACTTC. Its translation is CASSQVDSYEQYF.

The CDR3 sequence: CASSYLGLAYEQYF. The CDR3 nucleotides are TGTGCCAGCAGTTACTTGGGACTAGCCTACGAGCAGTACTTC. The chain employs TRBV6-5 and TRBJ2-7, with 8 bases identical to TRBD2. The CDR3 length is 14 residues. J lost 2 bases, V lost 1 base, and 1 base had no gene match. The germline CDR1 and CDR2 sequences are MNHEY and SVGAGI.

This clonotype was seen a few times. The J gene is TRBJ2-7, the V gene TRBV3-1; possible D gene TRBD1, 5 bases. CDR1 is LGHDT, CDR2 YNNKEL, per germline (reference sequence). With 1 base removed from V and 0 bases from J, the gap between germline ends came to 10 bases. The CDR3 extends over 15 amino acids. DNA of the CDR3: TGTGCCAGCAGCCAAGGGCCAGGGTACTCCTACGAGCAGTACTTC. Protein product: CASSQGPGYSYEQYF.

This clonotype was recorded a few times. The V gene is TRBV7-9, the J gene TRBJ1-1; the match to TRBD1 covers 9 bases. CDR1 is SEHNR and CDR2 is FQNEAQ in the germline V gene (reference sequence). The V gene end was trimmed by 7 bases and the J gene end by 4 bases; junction bases not matched to a gene: 10. The CDR3 is made up of 15 amino acids. The CDR3 nucleotides are TGTGCCAGCACCAAGGAGGTGACAGGGGGCACTGAAGCTTTCTTT. Its protein is CASTKEVTGGTEAFF.

This clonotype was detected a few times. The chain uses TRBV3-1 and TRBJ1-1; 9 nucleotides match TRBD1. The trim removed 3 bases at V and 5 bases at J, leaving 7 bases unmatched. This CDR3 spans 15 amino acids. The germline gives CDR1 LGHDT, CDR2 YNNKEL (reference sequence). The CDR3 region is CASSQGSDRGTEAFF. The CDR3 DNA reads TGTGCCAGCAGCCAGGGTTCGGACAGGGGAACTGAAGCTTTCTTT.

The chain combines TRBV18 with TRBJ2-7; D is undetermined. Looked up from germline, CDR1 is KGHSH and CDR2 is LQKENI. The CDR3 has 14 residues. V shed 4 bases and J shed 5 bases, with 15 bases lying between them. DNA for the CDR3: TGTGCCAGCTCACTTTCGCCAGGAGACAACGAGCAGTACTTC. Protein product: CASSLSPGDNEQYF.

This chain joins TRBV7-2 and TRBJ2-1, with D possibly matching TRBD2 (5 bases). CDR1 is SGHTA and CDR2 is FQGNSA in the germline V gene. The CDR3 covers 15 residues. V was clipped by 1 base and J by 8 bases, with 15 bases between them. This CDR3 reads CASSLGGSGKYEQFF. CDR3 DNA sequence: TGTGCCAGCAGCTTAGGAGGGTCCGGGAAATATGAGCAGTTCTTC.

This sequence joins TRBV11-3 and TRBJ2-3; no reliable D call. The V gene's germline CDR1 is SGHNT and CDR2 YENEEA. Deletions cut 0 bases from V and 8 bases from J, with 12 bases between. The CDR3 is made up of 14 amino acids. CDR3 protein: CASSLETFSRTQYF. The CDR3 DNA sequence: TGTGCCAGCAGCTTAGAAACTTTTTCGCGTACGCAGTATTTT.

J is TRBJ2-1 and V is TRBV20-1; 8 nucleotides line up with TRBD2. The CDR3 spans 15 residues. The V gene end was trimmed by 6 bases and the J gene end by 5 bases; junction bases not matched to a gene: 12. In germline, CDR1 is DFQATT, CDR2 SNEGSKA (reference sequence). The CDR3 DNA sequence: TGCAGTGCCTCCCGAGCGGGAGCGGCGCACAATGAGCAGTTCTTC. It encodes CSASRAGAAHNEQFF.

This clonotype occurred a few times. The genes are TRBV11-2 and TRBJ2-7; tentatively, D is TRBD2 (5 bases). Germline V gene data show CDR1 as SGHAT and CDR2 as FQNNGV. There are 15 residues in the CDR3. V gave up 4 bases and J gave up 4 bases, with 17 bases separating them. The CDR3 reads CASSSEGIGLYEQYF. CDR3 DNA sequence: TGTGCCAGCAGCTCTGAGGGAATCGGGCTGTACGAGCAGTACTTC.

The chain has TRBV20-1 and TRBJ2-7, with D unresolved. The CDR3 is 10 residues long. The V gene lost 3 bases and the J gene lost 6 bases, with 6 bases spanning the gap. From germline, CDR1 is DFQATT and CDR2 SNEGSKA (reference sequence). CDR3 protein: CSASPGEQYF. The CDR3 nucleotides are TGCAGTGCTAGTCCCGGCGAGCAGTACTTC.

This clonotype has ten or more counts. V and J are TRBV20-1 and TRBJ2-7, with D possibly matching TRBD1 (6 bases). CDR3 length equals 12 residues. The V gene lost 7 bases and the J gene lost 7 bases, with 17 bases spanning the gap. Germline-derived CDR1 and CDR2 are DFQATT and SNEGSKA (reference sequence). CDR3 bases: TGCAGTGAGTGGACAGCCACGGGGGAGCAGTACTTC. It translates to CSEWTATGEQYF.

V is TRBV20-1 and J is TRBJ1-6; D is perhaps TRBD1 (6 bases). V was cut by 6 bases and J by 7 bases, with 13 bases left in between. The CDR3 extends over 13 amino acids. The germline V gene encodes CDR1 DFQATT and CDR2 SNEGSKA (reference sequence). The CDR3 DNA follows: TGCAGTGCCCGTGCAGGGGAAAATTCACCCCTCCACTTT. Its protein is CSARAGENSPLHF.

This clonotype showed up just a few times. The chain combines TRBV20-1 with TRBJ2-1; 7 bases match TRBD2. The CDR3 runs to 16 residues. Per the germline V gene, CDR1 is DFQATT and CDR2 is SNEGSKA (reference sequence). V gave up 5 bases and J gave up 3 bases; unmatched junction bases: 13. CDR3 in amino acids: CSARVTGTINYNEQFF. The CDR3 DNA reads as TGCAGTGCTCGCGTGACCGGGACTATAAACTACAATGAGCAGTTCTTC.

This clonotype was picked up a small number of times. This chain uses TRBV7-2 with TRBJ2-1; no firm D call. Between the trimmed V and J ends, which lost 1 base and 3 bases, there was a span of 7 bases. CDR1 is SGHTA, CDR2 FQGNSA, per germline. This CDR3 has 14 amino acids. The CDR3, as DNA: TGTGCCAGCAGCTTAGAGGTTCACTACAATGAGCAGTTCTTC. Protein sequence: CASSLEVHYNEQFF.

A few counts support this clonotype. The chain links TRBV11-2 to TRBJ2-3, with TRBD2 identical over 14 bases. Unmatched junction bases numbered 13, after V lost 5 bases and J lost 3 bases. The CDR3 is 19 residues long. In germline, CDR1 is SGHAT, CDR2 FQNNGV. The CDR3 bases are TGTGCCAGCAGCCGGAGCTTAATGACTAGCGGGAGGGAGACAGATACGCAGTATTTT. It translates to CASSRSLMTSGRETDTQYF.

The chain is built from TRBV20-1 and TRBJ1-1; TRBD1 aligns across 7 bases. CDR1 and CDR2 (germline): DFQATT, SNEGSKA (reference sequence). The length of the CDR3 is 13 residues. V was pared by 5 bases and J by 6 bases, with 9 bases of the junction left unmatched. The CDR3 region has the DNA TGCAGTGCTGAGCGTGGAGGGGGCGCTGAAGCTTTCTTT. Translating gives CSAERGGGAEAFF.

The V call is TRBV9, the J call TRBJ2-7; D not resolved. The V and J ends lost 3 bases and 7 bases respectively, with 14 bases between them. Germline CDR1 reads SGDLS; CDR2 reads YYNGEE. The CDR3 has 13 residues. CDR3 sequence reads: CASSAGLQGEQYF. DNA for the CDR3: TGTGCCAGCAGCGCCGGGCTCCAAGGGGAGCAGTACTTC.

This clonotype was seen repeatedly, ten times or more. The J gene is TRBJ2-4, the V gene TRBV11-3; D is uncertain. Germline V gives CDR1 SGHNT, CDR2 YENEEA. Trimming pared 1 base from V and 2 bases from J, leaving 6 bases between. The CDR3 length is 14 residues. The CDR3 sequence is CASSLVVPKNIQYF. As DNA, the CDR3 is TGTGCCAGCAGCTTAGTCGTCCCCAAAAACATTCAGTACTTC.

This clonotype was detected ten times or more. The chain couples TRBV5-1 to TRBJ2-1; TRBD2 agrees at 8 bases. CDR1 is SGHRS, CDR2 YFSETQ, per germline. This CDR3 has 15 residues. Trimming removed 5 bases from V and 1 base from J; junction bases left unmatched: 5. The CDR3 DNA sequence: TGCGCCAGCAGTCCCGCGGGAGGTTCCTACAATGAGCAGTTCTTC. It is translated as CASSPAGGSYNEQFF.

The chain joins TRBV4-3 to TRBJ2-4, with 13 bases aligning to TRBD2. Losses at the gene ends were 1 base for V and 3 bases for J; bases not matched to a gene: 0. This CDR3 contains 16 residues. Germline CDR1 LGHNA, CDR2 YSLEER. CDR3 sequence reads: CASSQGTSGGKNIQYF. In DNA form, the CDR3 reads TGCGCCAGCAGCCAAGGGACTAGCGGGGGCAAAAACATTCAGTACTTC.

This clonotype was observed a handful of times. The chain is built from TRBV5-3 and TRBJ2-2, with D perhaps matching TRBD1 (6 bases). TRBV5-3 is placed among ORFs of uncertain function. The CDR3 is 18 amino acids. V was pared by 0 bases and J by 3 bases, with 18 bases between. Written as DNA, the CDR3 is TGTGCCAGAAGCTTGGCCCCGGACAGACCCAGGTACACCGGGGAGCTGTTTTTT. The encoded protein is CARSLAPDRPRYTGELFF.

The V gene is TRBV5-5, the J gene TRBJ2-1; 13 bases align to TRBD2. The J segment lost 9 bases and the V segment lost 4 bases, leaving 10 bases of the junction unmatched. CDR3 length equals 16 residues. Germline CDR1 reads SGHKS; CDR2 reads YYEKEE (reference sequence). The CDR3 protein is CASSTRTSGSGSEQFF. The CDR3 nucleotides read TGTGCCAGCAGCACCCGGACTAGCGGGAGTGGCAGTGAGCAGTTCTTC.

This clonotype was found a few times. The chain links TRBV20-1 to TRBJ2-2; D is unresolved. V was clipped by 6 bases and J by 3 bases, with 20 bases between them. The CDR3 runs 16 residues. Germline V CDR1 and CDR2: DFQATT, SNEGSKA (reference sequence). The CDR3 here is CSARPPPPADTGELFF. The CDR3 DNA follows: TGCAGTGCAAGACCCCCCCCGCCTGCGGACACCGGGGAGCTGTTTTTT.

The sample holds a few counts of this clonotype. The chain joins TRBV27 to TRBJ1-6; D is possibly TRBD1 (5 bases). The CDR3 has 13 amino acids. Germline CDR1 and CDR2: MNHEY and SMNVEV (reference sequence). V gave up 7 bases and J gave up 10 bases, with 14 bases separating them. The CDR3 loop is CASNPGSGSPLHF. Here the CDR3 DNA reads TGTGCCAGCAATCCAGGGTCGGGGTCACCCCTCCACTTT.

The rearrangement joins TRBV7-6 to TRBJ2-2, with TRBD2 as a possible D gene (5 bases). The CDR3 is 14 amino acids. CDR1 and CDR2 (germline): SGHVS, FNYEAQ. The V and J ends lost 5 bases and 6 bases respectively, with 13 bases between them. DNA of the CDR3: TGTGCCAGCAGCGCTGTACTAGTTCCCGGGGAGCTGTTTTTT. Translating it yields CASSAVLVPGELFF.

The chain has TRBV20-1 and TRBJ2-7; TRBD2 matches 12 bases. V shed 3 bases, J shed 5 bases, and the junction held 11 bases outside the gene matches. Per the germline V gene, CDR1 is DFQATT and CDR2 is SNEGSKA (reference sequence). The CDR3 sequence is 16 residues long. The CDR3 bases are TGCAGTGCTAGGACACCCGGACTAGCGGGAATCAACGAGCAGTACTTC. The encoded protein is CSARTPGLAGINEQYF.

The chain employs TRBV6-6 and TRBJ1-1, with unresolved D. The germline V and J ends were trimmed by 0 bases and 7 bases, with 9 bases remaining between them. Germline V gives CDR1 MNHNY, CDR2 SVGAGI (reference sequence). This CDR3 contains 13 residues. This chain's CDR3 is CASSYSTRHEAFF. The CDR3 nucleotides are TGTGCCAGCAGTTACTCGACGCGGCATGAAGCTTTCTTT.

This sequence joins TRBV15 and TRBJ2-7, with 7 bases aligning to TRBD1. The trim removed 9 bases at V and 0 bases at J, leaving 5 bases unmatched. The CDR3 totals 13 residues. Germline V gene lookup returns CDR1 LNHNV and CDR2 YYDKDF (reference sequence). CDR3 DNA sequence: TGTGCCACTAGACAGGGTGTCTCCTACGAGCAGTACTTC. Its protein product is CATRQGVSYEQYF.